The clone carrying this TCR beta chain was recorded many times. The target antigen is unknown. TCRdb used MiXCR to reprocess the 5' RACE reads, holding one entry per CDR3 protein. The sample records about 64,000 distinct CDR3 sequences, about 6.2% being singletons. The V gene lost 3 bases and the J gene lost 1 base, with 15 bases spanning the gap. CDR3 length equals 16 residues. The germline gives CDR1 LNHNV, CDR2 YYDKDF (reference sequence). The sample comes from a study of CD8 T cells in ankylosing spondylitis. Study observations and caveats: There was reportedly significant enrichment of clones that were disease-linked in matched ankylosing spondylitis synovial fluid.

Sequencing was done on a sample of synovial fluid, either unsorted or a sorted T cell fraction (not recorded which). This chain joins TRBV15 and TRBJ1-1; no firm D call. This receptor was obtained from a male donor with ankylosing spondylitis. CDR3 in amino acids: CATSSLLMGPNTEAFF. As DNA, the CDR3 is TGTGCCACCAGCAGCCTATTGATGGGCCCGAACACTGAAGCTTTCTTT.